This T cell receptor (beta chain) was recovered during a study of cytomegalovirus exposure and HLA in healthy donors. Overall study findings and caveats: When analyzed later, a missense DCLRE1C variant was found to be linked to TCR beta V- and J-gene trimming. Later work showed greater clonal expansion in HLA-associated TCR beta chains than in equally common others.

CDR1 and CDR2 (germline): MNHEY, SVGAGI. The CDR3 is made up of 12 amino acids. Deletions cut 8 bases from V and 4 bases from J, with 11 bases between. On this clone: As yet, its antigen is unknown.

With 60 Vbeta and 13 Jbeta primers, the PCR was carried out. Using immunoSEQ multiplex PCR, the repertoire was profiled, and TCRdb retains in-frame clones only, with some absent. The table has about 140,000 clones, approximately 70% seen once. The chain has TRBV6-5 and TRBJ2-5; D might be TRBD1 (5 bases). The clonotype was recovered from a woman in her sixties or seventies in good health and CMV-seronegative. The material sequenced was PBMCs. The CDR3 nucleotides are TGTGCCAGCGGGCAGGGTGGAGAGACCCAGTACTTC. Translation: CASGQGGETQYF.